Listed here is a single T cell receptor (beta chain). Its antigen is not known. The data stem from a study of OX40 agonist ivuxolimab in advanced cancers. Overall study results and limits: In general, CD8+ T cells held more expanded clones than CD4+ did, on average.

Germline V gene data show CDR1 as SGHNT and CDR2 as YYREEE (reference sequence). Trimming stripped 2 bases from V and 4 bases from J, with 12 bases between. The CDR3 is made up of 14 amino acids. Here immunoSEQ multiplex PCR was the method, and the copy in TCRdb shows in-frame clones only, minus some. The sample comprises tens of thousands of clones, around 85% of which are singletons, and 35% to 50% rests with the top ten. Material: CD4+ or CD8+ T cells sorted from blood, obtained in a trial of the OX40 agonist ivuxolimab. The sequence was obtained from an adult with an advanced solid tumor such as melanoma, head and neck, liver or kidney cancer. This chain connects TRBV5-4 to TRBJ1-1, with D possibly TRBD1 on 5 matching bases. The CDR3 protein is CASSFPSGGTEAFF. DNA of the CDR3: TGTGCCAGCAGCTTCCCATCCGGGGGCACTGAAGCTTTCTTT.